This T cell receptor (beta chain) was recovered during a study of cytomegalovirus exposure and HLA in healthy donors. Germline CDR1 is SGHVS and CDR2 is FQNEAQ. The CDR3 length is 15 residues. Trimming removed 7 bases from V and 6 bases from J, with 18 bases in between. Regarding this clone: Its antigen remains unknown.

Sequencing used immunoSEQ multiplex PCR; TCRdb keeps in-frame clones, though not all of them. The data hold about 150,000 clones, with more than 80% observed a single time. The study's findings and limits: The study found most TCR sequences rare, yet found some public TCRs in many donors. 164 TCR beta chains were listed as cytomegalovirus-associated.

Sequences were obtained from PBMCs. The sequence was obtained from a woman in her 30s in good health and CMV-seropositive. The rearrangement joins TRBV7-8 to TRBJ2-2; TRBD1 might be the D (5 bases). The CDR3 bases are TGTGCCAGCACCCTGTCAGTACAGGCCCCCGGGGAGCTGTTTTTT. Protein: CASTLSVQAPGELFF.